Included here is one TCR beta chain sequence, with context. The entry originates in a study of blood T cell repertoires in COVID-19. Study as a whole: COVID-19 samples from acute and convalescent phases originated in the United States, Italy and Spain. T cells, B-cell-depleted T cells, or PBMCs provided the cDNA or gDNA that served as material.

Original processing notes: Amplification with reference gene primers provided the estimates of nucleated cell counts. Sequencing was performed with immunoSEQ multiplex PCR; in TCRdb, only in-frame clones are kept and a portion is missing. Clonal size and the V and J genes are those of that table, whereas D and trimming came from the DNA. The repertoire holds 40,000 to 45,000 clones, with about nine tenths as singletons. The germline V gene encodes CDR1 MDHEN and CDR2 SYDVKM. This CDR3 is built from 15 residues. V shed 5 bases and J shed 0 bases, with 8 bases lying between them. Sequencing was performed on peripheral blood. This clonotype was sampled from a man in his fifties or sixties with active COVID-19. This sequence joins TRBV28 and TRBJ2-6, with a weak D call TRBD1 (6 bases). The DNA for the CDR3 is TGTGCCAGCAGTCGCAGGGGCTCTGGGGCCAACGTCCTGACTTTC. Its translation: CASSRRGSGANVLTF. Filled out from reference TRBV28 and TRBJ2-6, the complete variable domain reads DVKVTQSSRYLVKRTGEKVFLECVQDMDHENMFWYRQDPGLGLRLIYFSYDVKMKEKGDIPEGYSVSREKKERFSLILESASTNQTSMYLCASSRRGSGANVLTFGAGSRLTVL.